The 10 T cell receptor beta chains given below trace back to one sample, sequenced in a study of blood T cell repertoires in COVID-19. Here immunoSEQ multiplex PCR was the method, and the copy in TCRdb shows in-frame clones only, minus some. The top ten clones hold around 4.5% of a sample with under 95,000 clones, roughly 87% of them seen once. The sample taken for sequencing was peripheral blood. The receptors come from a woman at least 80 years old with acute or convalescent COVID-19.

The chain links TRBV12-3 or TRBV12-4 to TRBJ1-5; TRBD1 might be the D (5 bases). The CDR3 is 13 amino acids. Trimming stripped 6 bases from V and 4 bases from J, with 10 bases between. The CDR3 DNA sequence: TGTGCCAGCAGCCGGGAGGGGAATCAGCCCCAGCATTTT. It yields the protein CASSREGNQPQHF.

This sequence joins TRBV7-2 and TRBJ2-2; maybe TRBD1 (6 bases). Germline CDR1 is SGHTA and CDR2 is FQGNSA. The CDR3 is 14 residues long. The germline V and J ends were trimmed by 9 bases and 6 bases, with 17 bases remaining between them. The CDR3 is CASGGRVESGELFF. CDR3 nucleotide sequence: TGTGCCAGTGGGGGCAGGGTGGAATCCGGGGAGCTGTTTTTT.

The V gene is TRBV5-4, the J gene TRBJ1-2; D is possibly TRBD1 (5 bases). In germline, CDR1 is SGHNT, CDR2 YYREEE (reference sequence). This CDR3 comprises 14 residues. V lost 2 bases and J 0 bases, leaving 8 bases between the germline ends. The CDR3: CASSLSGTNYGYTF. CDR3 bases: TGTGCCAGCAGCTTATCAGGGACTAACTATGGCTACACCTTC.

The rearrangement joins TRBV7-2 to TRBJ1-2; TRBD1 matches 8 bases. Germline loops: CDR1 SGHTA, CDR2 FQGNSA. The V segment lost 5 bases and the J segment 5 bases; nucleotides outside the gene matches: 4. The CDR3 covers 13 residues. Here the CDR3 reads CASSAGQGYGYTF. The CDR3 region has the DNA TGTGCCAGCAGCGCCGGACAGGGTTATGGCTACACCTTC. Filled out from reference TRBV7-2 and TRBJ1-2, the complete variable domain reads GAGVSQSPSNKVTEKGKDVELRCDPISGHTALYWYRQSLGQGLEFLIYFQGNSAPDKSGLPSDRFSAERTGGSVSTLTIQRTQQEDSAVYLCASSAGQGYGYTFGSGTRLTVV.

The rearrangement links TRBV2 to TRBJ2-1, with D perhaps TRBD2 (6 bases). V was shortened by 6 bases and J by 16 bases, with 19 bases between the two germline ends. In germline, CDR1 is SNHLY, CDR2 FYNNEI. CDR3 size: 12 residues. DNA of the CDR3: TGTGCCAGCAGATCTGAAGCGGGCCCGCTCTTCTTC. Its protein product is CASRSEAGPLFF.

The rearrangement links TRBV19 to TRBJ1-2, with D tentatively TRBD1 (6 bases). Germline V gene data show CDR1 as LNHDA and CDR2 as SQIVND (reference sequence). The CDR3 loop spans 13 amino acids. V lost 5 bases and J lost 6, with 13 bases in between. The CDR3 here is CASSELGGDGYTF. The CDR3 nucleotides read TGTGCCAGTAGTGAATTAGGGGGGGATGGCTACACCTTC.

The rearrangement links TRBV6-5 to TRBJ2-3, with D possibly TRBD2 on 5 matching bases. Trimming pared 7 bases from V and 0 bases from J, leaving 11 bases between. The CDR3 spans 14 residues. CDR1 and CDR2 (germline): MNHEY, SVGAGI. CDR3 DNA sequence: TGTGCCAGCACCCCGGGCGGGAGCACAGATACGCAGTATTTT. This translates into CASTPGGSTDTQYF.

This rearrangement joins TRBV6-2 or TRBV6-3 to TRBJ1-5; TRBD1 aligns across 9 bases. Germline loops: CDR1 MNHEY, CDR2 SVGEGT. With 7 bases clipped from V and 5 bases from J, the junction kept 6 bases outside the gene matches. The CDR3 length is 14 residues. CDR3 sequence (DNA): TGTGCCAGCAACCCGGGACAGGGATATCAGCCCCAGCATTTT. Protein sequence: CASNPGQGYQPQHF.

CDR3 coding DNA: TGTGCCAGCACCCGGACTCTTCTGGGTCATGGCTACACCTTC. Residues: CASTRTLLGHGYTF. The V and J genes are TRBV3-1 (or the pseudogene TRBV3-2) and TRBJ1-2; D is undetermined. The length of the CDR3 is 14 residues. Germline V gene data show CDR1 as LGHDT and CDR2 as YNNKEL (reference sequence). V lost 7 bases to trimming and J lost 6 bases, with 18 bases between them.

This sequence joins TRBV15 and TRBJ2-7; TRBD1 matches 9 bases. With V trimmed by 3 bases and J by 4 bases, 4 bases remained unmatched. This CDR3 region has 14 residues. Germline values: CDR1 LNHNV, CDR2 YYDKDF (reference sequence). This chain's CDR3 is CATSRPGQGYEQYF. The CDR3 nucleotides are TGTGCCACCAGCAGGCCCGGACAGGGGTACGAGCAGTACTTC.